This T cell receptor (beta chain) was sequenced in a study of blood T cell repertoires in COVID-19. Across the study: There were acute and convalescent COVID-19 samples, and they came from the United States, Italy and Spain. Sources were T cells, B-cell-depleted T cells, or PBMCs; the material itself was cDNA or gDNA.

Original processing notes: Scientists estimated how many nucleated cells there were by amplifying reference gene primers. The protocol was immunoSEQ multiplex PCR, while the TCRdb copy is restricted to in-frame clones and leaves out a portion. The V and J calls and the clone size are those of that table, but D and trimming were determined from the DNA. The sample shows around 130,000 clones, almost 85% of them seen only once. Across 24 US areas, participants ranged in age from about 18 to 89 years. In germline, CDR1 is SQVTM, CDR2 ANQGSEA. This CDR3 comprises 16 residues. V shed 2 bases and J shed 7 bases, with 24 bases lying between them.

The V gene is TRBV29-1, the J gene TRBJ2-7; tentatively, D is TRBD2 (5 bases). The sequence was collected from a woman between 45 and 60 years old with acute COVID-19. The material sequenced was PBMCs or T cells enriched from blood (not recorded which). The CDR3 DNA is TGCAGCGTTGAACGAAGGATAGACTACGGGGTATGGGAGCAGTACTTC. Protein sequence: CSVERRIDYGVWEQYF.